A single T cell receptor (beta chain) is shown here with its context. This sample was taken from a study of blood T cell repertoires in COVID-19. The overall study: Donors in the United States, Italy and Spain gave samples during acute or convalescent COVID-19.

Original handling: From reference gene primer amplification, estimates of nucleated cell counts were derived. TCRdb's copy holds only in-frame clones and misses some; the assay was immunoSEQ multiplex PCR. V, J and clone size are taken as reported in that table, and D and trimming were inferred from the DNA itself. This table holds about 140,000 clones, over 75% found once. The sequencing input was peripheral blood. The TCR was taken from a man aged 50-60 years with acute or convalescent COVID-19.

The CDR3 DNA reads TGTGCCAGCAGTGACGGTCAGGGGGCAAATGAAGCTTTCTTT. This translates into CASSDGQGANEAFF. This chain connects TRBV2 to TRBJ1-1, with 8 nucleotides matching TRBD1. The CDR3 totals 14 residues. J gave up 7 bases and V 3 bases, and 7 bases lay outside the gene matches. Germline loops: CDR1 SNHLY, CDR2 FYNNEI.